The present T cell receptor (beta chain) was sequenced within a study of blood T cell repertoires in COVID-19. Study in general: Sites in the United States, Italy and Spain provided acute and convalescent COVID-19 samples. From T cells, B-cell-depleted T cells, or PBMCs came the material, which was cDNA or gDNA.

Per the original data handling: Amplification of reference gene primers was used by the study to estimate nucleated cell counts. The assay was immunoSEQ multiplex PCR, and TCRdb's table has in-frame clones only and misses some. V and J calls and clone size are as listed in that table; D and trimming were resolved from the DNA. The data show over 85,000 clones, 76% seen once. The CDR3 spans 15 residues. Germline values: CDR1 SNHLY, CDR2 FYNNEI. V lost 5 bases, J lost 7 bases, and 9 bases stayed unmatched. The sample comprised peripheral blood. This TCR was sampled from a woman older than 75 with acute or convalescent COVID-19. This chain links TRBV2 with TRBJ2-2; the match to TRBD2 covers 8 bases. CDR3 loop: CASSSGSLLGGELFF. In DNA, the CDR3 is TGTGCCAGCAGTAGCGGGAGCCTCCTTGGCGGGGAGCTGTTTTTT. Using reference TRBV2 and TRBJ2-2 for the parts outside the CDR3, the full variable domain is EPEVTQTPSHQVTQMGQEVILRCVPISNHLYFYWYRQILGQKVEFLVSFYNNEISEKSEIFDDQFSVERPDGSNFTLKIRSTKLEDSAMYFCASSSGSLLGGELFFGEGSRLTVL.